The rows below give T cell receptor beta chains drawn from one sample of a study of T cell clones after liver transplantation. Sequenced by immunoSEQ multiplex PCR; TCRdb stores in-frame clones only, minus some. The sample has roughly 23,000 clones, 80% to 95% seen once. The material was CD8+ T cells from blood, obtained approximately 25 months after liver transplant. The receptors stem from a human patient who received a liver transplant. Among the T cells, some may be from the graft donor. Both conserved end residues are part of each CDR3. Each record gives: D gene, V gene, clone size, J gene, CDR3 protein, CDR3 DNA. D genes are given only for firm matches. Clone size is not always given. Where it is, it says once, few, many or a class for expanded clones.

-,TRBV7-9,once,TRBJ2-2,CASSLVGGRGTGELFF,TGTGCCAGCAGCTTAGTCGGGGGGCGAGGCACCGGGGAGCTGTTTTTT
-,TRBV30,-,TRBJ1-2,CAWSDTSYGGYTF,TGCGCCTGGAGTGACACCAGCTACGGTGGCTACACCTTC
TRBD1,TRBV27,-,TRBJ2-7,CASSLGDRGDEQYF,TGTGCCAGCAGTTTAGGGGACAGGGGGGACGAGCAGTACTTC
TRBD1,TRBV6-1,-,TRBJ1-2,CASSVIGGGYGYTF,TGTGCCAGCAGTGTGATAGGGGGCGGATATGGCTACACCTTC
-,TRBV11-3,-,TRBJ2-1,CASSLWFQSNEQFF,TGTGCCAGCAGCTTGTGGTTCCAATCCAATGAGCAGTTCTTC
-,TRBV28,-,TRBJ2-7,CASTLDGAYEQYF,TGTGCCAGCACCCTAGACGGAGCCTACGAGCAGTACTTC
-,TRBV6-1,once,TRBJ1-2,CASSDRTADGYTF,TGTGCCAGCAGTGATAGGACAGCAGATGGCTACACCTTC
TRBD2,TRBV13,-,TRBJ2-7,CASSIRGGTSGSNEQYF,TGTGCCAGCAGCATACGGGGGGGGACTAGCGGGAGTAACGAGCAGTACTTC
TRBD1,TRBV4-1,once,TRBJ1-2,CASSQDRGYYGYTF,TGCGCCAGCAGCCAGGACAGGGGATACTATGGCTACACCTTC
TRBD1,TRBV13,-,TRBJ1-2,CASSLGTGNGYTF,TGTGCCAGCAGCCTCGGGACAGGGAACGGCTACACCTTC
-,TRBV7-9,-,TRBJ1-1,CASRTTQGIAEAFF,TGTGCCAGCAGAACCACCCAGGGTATCGCTGAAGCTTTCTTT
-,TRBV27,-,TRBJ2-1,CASTQGRSYNEQFF,TGTGCCAGCACGCAGGGCCGGTCTTACAATGAGCAGTTCTTC
-,TRBV25-1,-,TRBJ2-2,CASSGRGPTGELFF,TGTGCCAGCAGCGGCAGGGGTCCCACCGGGGAGCTGTTTTTT
-,TRBV5-1,-,TRBJ1-2,CASSLDGGDYGYTF,TGCGCCAGCAGCTTGGATGGGGGCGACTATGGCTACACCTTC
TRBD2,TRBV27,once,TRBJ2-1,CASSQSPTSGSEGRQFF,TGTGCCAGCAGTCAATCCCCGACTAGCGGGAGCGAGGGAAGGCAGTTCTTC
TRBD2,TRBV27,-,TRBJ2-2,CASSHTGTSGLFNTGELFF,TGTGCCAGCAGTCATACCGGGACTAGCGGTCTCTTTAACACCGGGGAGCTGTTTTTT
TRBD1,TRBV9,-,TRBJ1-5,CASNPTGSPNQPQHF,TGTGCCAGCAACCCGACAGGGTCCCCCAATCAGCCCCAGCATTTT
-,TRBV2,-,TRBJ2-1,CASSGSYNEQFF,TGTGCCAGCAGTGGCTCCTACAATGAGCAGTTCTTC
-,TRBV28,-,TRBJ2-7,CASSLAGSYEQYF,TGTGCCAGCAGTTTGGCCGGCTCCTACGAGCAGTACTTC
-,TRBV5-6,-,TRBJ2-7,CASSLGGQENEQYF,TGTGCCAGCAGCTTGGGGGGTCAGGAGAACGAGCAGTACTTC
TRBD2,TRBV9,-,TRBJ2-3,CASSGLAGGPDTQYF,TGTGCCAGCAGCGGACTAGCGGGTGGACCGGATACGCAGTATTTT
-,TRBV19,-,TRBJ1-5,CASSTPYREGDQPQHF,TGTGCCAGTAGTACCCCCTATAGGGAAGGGGATCAGCCCCAGCATTTT
-,TRBV6-5,-,TRBJ2-7,CASSYTPGHHEQYF,TGTGCCAGCAGTTACACTCCGGGACACCACGAGCAGTACTTC
-,TRBV25-1,-,TRBJ1-5,CASSDTGAHQPQHF,TGTGCCAGCAGTGATACGGGGGCACATCAGCCCCAGCATTTT
-,TRBV9,-,TRBJ2-1,CASSVSLEGSSYNEQFF,TGTGCCAGCAGCGTAAGTTTAGAGGGAAGTTCCTACAATGAGCAGTTCTTC
-,TRBV4-1,-,TRBJ2-2,CASSQDWGTDTGELFF,TGCGCCAGCAGCCAAGATTGGGGCACGGACACCGGGGAGCTGTTTTTT
-,TRBV21-1,-,TRBJ2-7,CASSTRQGPKYEQYF,TGTGCCAGCAGCACCCGACAAGGGCCCAAGTACGAGCAGTACTTC
-,TRBV5-6,-,TRBJ2-3,CASSTPGTPRTDTQYF,TGTGCCAGCAGCACCCCCGGGACGCCTCGCACAGATACGCAGTATTTT
TRBD2,TRBV15,-,TRBJ2-7,CATSRGYLRSGREEQYF,TGTGCCACCAGCAGAGGATACTTACGAAGCGGGAGGGAGGAGCAGTACTTC
TRBD2,TRBV7-9,-,TRBJ2-3,CARTSAGEDTQYF,TGTGCCCGCACGTCGGCGGGAGAGGATACGCAGTATTTT
-,TRBV9,-,TRBJ1-5,CASGSNQPQHF,TGTGCCAGCGGCAGCAATCAGCCCCAGCATTTT
TRBD1,TRBV19,-,TRBJ2-7,CASSISWGQSYEQYF,TGTGCCAGTAGTATTTCCTGGGGACAGAGTTACGAGCAGTACTTC
TRBD2,TRBV19,-,TRBJ2-3,CASSIVAGVGSDTQYF,TGTGCCAGTAGTATAGTTGCGGGAGTTGGGTCAGATACGCAGTATTTT
-,TRBV6-1,-,TRBJ2-7,CASSTGTYDYEQYF,TGTGCCAGCAGTACCGGGACCTACGACTACGAGCAGTACTTC
-,TRBV27,-,TRBJ2-7,CASSSGFFYEQYF,TGTGCCAGCAGCTCGGGGTTCTTCTACGAGCAGTACTTC
TRBD2,TRBV27,-,TRBJ2-3,CASSSGGTQYF,TGTGCCAGCAGTAGCGGGGGTACGCAGTATTTT
-,TRBV29-1,-,TRBJ2-6,CSVEGFSIFGANVLTF,TGCAGCGTTGAGGGGTTTTCAATTTTTGGGGCCAACGTCCTGACTTTC
-,TRBV5-4,-,TRBJ2-3,CASSYLAASTDTQYF,TGTGCCAGCAGCTACTTGGCAGCTAGCACAGATACGCAGTATTTT
-,TRBV7-8,-,TRBJ2-7,CASSRSYYEQYF,TGTGCCAGCAGCCGCTCCTACTACGAGCAGTACTTC
-,TRBV25-1,-,TRBJ2-7,CASSGALPPYEQYF,TGTGCCAGCAGTGGGGCCCTTCCACCCTACGAGCAGTACTTC
TRBD2,TRBV5-4,-,TRBJ2-7,CASSPGGYEQYF,TGTGCCAGCAGCCCGGGGGGCTACGAGCAGTACTTC